A single sample gave rise to the 18 T cell receptor beta chains below, sequenced in a study of T cell repertoires in cytomegalovirus infection. What these receptors recognize is not known. TCRdb redid the calling of the reads with MiXCR, one entry per CDR3 protein. The table records 550,000 to 700,000 distinct CDR3 sequences, approximately 40% of them present only once. The sequenced sample was cultured PBMCs, obtained from culture after CMV antigen stimulation. These TCRs come from a human donor in good health (CMV status not recorded). Some clones in this sample may be carry-over from other donors' samples.

V and J are TRBV2 and TRBJ1-1; tentatively, D is TRBD1 (5 bases). The CDR3 is made up of 10 amino acids. V lost 10 bases to trimming and J lost 10 bases, with 13 bases between them. The germline gives CDR1 SNHLY, CDR2 FYNNEI. The CDR3, as DNA: TGTGCCACCCTAAGGGGTGCAGCTTTCTTT. Translated: CATLRGAAFF.

The chain carries TRBV7-2 and TRBJ1-6; unclear D gene. The germline V gene has CDR1 SGHTA and CDR2 FQGNSA. Trimming removed 2 bases from V and 7 bases from J, with 9 bases in between. The CDR3 loop spans 14 amino acids. CDR3 protein: CASSLWAVNSPLHF. DNA of the CDR3: TGTGCCAGCAGCTTATGGGCGGTAAATTCACCCCTCCACTTT. The whole variable domain, filled in from reference TRBV7-2 and TRBJ1-6, reads GAGVSQSPSNKVTEKGKDVELRCDPISGHTALYWYRQSLGQGLEFLIYFQGNSAPDKSGLPSDRFSAERTGGSVSTLTIQRTQQEDSAVYLCASSLWAVNSPLHFGNGTRLTVT.

This clonotype has more than one count but fewer than ten. The J gene is TRBJ2-1, the V gene TRBV4-1; possible D gene TRBD2, 5 bases. This CDR3 is built from 16 residues. Per the germline V gene, CDR1 is MGHRA and CDR2 is YSYEKL. V lost 0 bases, J lost 4 bases, and 13 bases lay in between. CDR3 amino acids: CASSQEAGNPYNEQFF. CDR3 DNA: TGCGCCAGCAGCCAAGAAGCCGGGAATCCTTACAATGAGCAGTTCTTC.

There are a few counts of this clonotype. The CDR3 DNA reads as TGTGCCAGCAGCTCCAAAGGGGGGGGCCACGATACGCAGTATTTT. Protein sequence: CASSSKGGGHDTQYF. The chain uses TRBV7-4 and TRBJ2-3; D is perhaps TRBD2 (7 bases). The V end was cut by 4 bases, the J end by 6 bases, with 17 bases between. CDR1 is SGHVT and CDR2 is SQSDAQ in the germline V gene. This CDR3 spans 15 amino acids.

V gene TRBV12-3 or TRBV12-4 combines with J gene TRBJ2-7; 8 bases fit TRBD2. The length of the CDR3 is 16 residues. V lost 6 bases and J lost 2; bases outside the gene matches: 12. Written as DNA, the CDR3 is TGTGCCAGCAGCCTAGATCTAGCGGGCCTTACCTACGAGCAGTACTTC. Translating it yields CASSLDLAGLTYEQYF.

The V call is TRBV7-1, the J call TRBJ1-2; unclear D gene. TRBV7-1 falls under the ORF class, with uncertain function. Trimming shortened V by 2 bases and J by 3 bases, and 10 bases separated the two germline ends. The CDR3 contains 14 residues. CDR3 DNA: TGTGCCAGCAGCTCAATCCCAGCGGACTATGGCTACACCTTC. This translates into CASSSIPADYGYTF.

The gene calls are TRBV27 and TRBJ2-3; the match to TRBD2 covers 8 bases. CDR1 is MNHEY, CDR2 SMNVEV, per germline (reference sequence). V lost 5 bases to trimming and J lost 4 bases; unmatched junction nucleotides: 8. This CDR3 comprises 15 residues. The DNA for the CDR3 is TGTGCCAGCAGTCCCTGGCGGGGGGTGTCAGATACGCAGTATTTT. It translates to CASSPWRGVSDTQYF.

This clonotype was observed a handful of times. The V call is TRBV7-6, the J call TRBJ2-1; D may be TRBD1 (7 bases). Trimming removed 4 bases at V and 9 bases at J, with 13 bases between. CDR1 is SGHVS, CDR2 FNYEAQ, per germline. This CDR3 contains 13 residues. The CDR3: CASSSYRGGEQFF. Written as DNA, the CDR3 is TGTGCCAGCAGCTCATACAGGGGAGGTGAGCAGTTCTTC.

The genes are TRBV2 and TRBJ2-5; D may be TRBD1 or TRBD2 (5 bases each). The CDR3 is 12 amino acids. Germline V gene data show CDR1 as SNHLY and CDR2 as FYNNEI. Trimming shortened V by 6 bases and J by 4 bases, and 9 bases separated the two germline ends. The CDR3 DNA follows: TGTGCCAGCAGGGTTGGGGGAGAGACCCAGTACTTC. This codes for CASRVGGETQYF.

This clonotype was seen only a few times. The DNA of the CDR3 is TGTGCCAGCAGTGTTGTAGCGCCAGGAGTGTCTAGCACAGATACGCAGTATTTT. Its translation is CASSVVAPGVSSTDTQYF. This chain uses TRBV2 with TRBJ2-3; tentatively, D is TRBD2 (5 bases). The V gene's germline CDR1 is SNHLY and CDR2 FYNNEI. The germline V and J ends were trimmed by 4 bases and 0 bases, with 20 bases remaining between them. There are 18 residues in the CDR3.

This clonotype has a handful of counts. This chain links TRBV11-2 with TRBJ2-1; D is tentatively TRBD1 or TRBD2 (5 bases each). The CDR3 extends over 16 amino acids. From germline, CDR1 is SGHAT and CDR2 FQNNGV. Trimming cost V 6 bases and J 1 base, with 16 bases left between them. This chain's CDR3 is CASRTVSGRSYNEQFF. The CDR3 coding sequence is TGTGCCAGCAGGACCGTCTCGGGGCGGTCCTACAATGAGCAGTTCTTC.

In DNA form, the CDR3 reads TGTGCCAGCAGTGGGGGACTAGCGGCCAGCTCCTACAATGAGCAGTTCTTC. It codes for CASSGGLAASSYNEQFF. The chain carries TRBV2 and TRBJ2-1; 11 positions agree with TRBD2. The length of the CDR3 is 17 residues. Germline trimming cut 4 bases from V and 0 bases from J; bases unmatched to any gene: 5. Germline-derived CDR1 and CDR2 are SNHLY and FYNNEI.

This CDR3 is CASSAADEQFF. In nucleotides, the CDR3 is TGTGCCAGCAGCGCTGCGGATGAGCAGTTCTTC. The chain employs TRBV7-2 and TRBJ2-1; D not certain. V lost 5 bases and J 8 bases, leaving 7 bases between the germline ends. Per germline, CDR1 SGHTA and CDR2 FQGNSA. This CDR3 has 11 amino acids.

V is TRBV6-8 and J is TRBJ2-7, with D maybe TRBD2 (7 bases). V was shortened by 9 bases and J by 1 base, with 19 bases between the two germline ends. The CDR3 length is 15 residues. Germline-derived CDR1 and CDR2 are MNHGY and SAAAGT. CDR3 in amino acids: CARCQGRERSYEQYF. In nucleotides, the CDR3 is TGTGCCAGGTGCCAGGGGCGGGAGAGGTCCTACGAGCAGTACTTC.

This clonotype was picked up many times. This sequence joins TRBV7-6 and TRBJ1-4, with D unclear. Trimming left V 8 bases short and J 4 bases short, with 14 bases between. This CDR3 has 14 amino acids. Germline assignment: CDR1 SGHVS and CDR2 FNYEAQ. This chain's CDR3 is CASGEREINEKLFF. CDR3 nucleotides: TGTGCCAGCGGGGAGCGAGAGATTAATGAAAAACTGTTTTTT.

This clonotype was seen only a few times. The junction departs from germline at one end; a sequencing error may be responsible. The chain employs TRBV2 and TRBJ1-2, with D unresolved. This CDR3 has 12 residues. CDR1 is SNHLY, CDR2 FYNNEI, per germline. In nucleotides, the CDR3 is TGTGCCAGCAGTGCGAGTGGGCTCCAACCGGTCTTC. This sequence encodes CASSASGLQPVF. The full variable domain, rest sourced from reference TRBV2 and TRBJ1-2, is EPEVTQTPSHQVTQMGQEVILRCVPISNHLYFYWYRQILGQKVEFLVSFYNNEISEKSEIFDDQFSVERPDGSNFTLKIRSTKLEDSAMYFCASSASGLQPVFGSGTRLTVV.

This clonotype was counted at least ten times. The chain carries TRBV7-2 and TRBJ2-5; D not certain. Deletions cut 1 base from V and 9 bases from J, with 18 bases between. This CDR3 region has 15 residues. Per the germline V gene, CDR1 is SGHTA and CDR2 is FQGNSA. CDR3 coding DNA: TGTGCCAGCAGCTTAGGGGCAGGTGGACGGGTGGCCCAGTACTTC. This codes for CASSLGAGGRVAQYF.

The chain carries TRBV15 and TRBJ2-5, with D tentatively TRBD1 or TRBD2 (6 bases each). Germline V gene data show CDR1 as LNHNV and CDR2 as YYDKDF (reference sequence). V lost 4 bases to trimming and J lost 1 base, with 10 bases between them. The CDR3 is 14 amino acids. CDR3: CATSNGGPQETQYF. In DNA form, the CDR3 reads TGTGCCACCAGCAACGGGGGCCCCCAAGAGACCCAGTACTTC. The whole variable domain, filled in from reference TRBV15 and TRBJ2-5, reads DAMVIQNPRYQVTQFGKPVTLSCSQTLNHNVMYWYQQKSSQAPKLLFHYYDKDFNNEADTPDNFQSRRPNTSFCFLDIRSPGLGDTAMYLCATSNGGPQETQYFGPGTRLLVL.